What follows describes a single T cell receptor (beta chain). Its specificity is unknown. This record comes from a study of T cell responses to AZD1222 COVID-19 vaccine. Study-level points and caveats: Donors skewed white British and female; clonal diversity was possibly underestimated. Only after the peak T cell response were repertoires sampled.

The data were produced by immunoSEQ multiplex PCR, yet TCRdb's version contains in-frame clones alone and is incomplete. The sample includes about 160,000 clones, 90% to 95% of them seen just once. This receptor was taken from an adult in good health. The sequences come from peripheral blood, collected on day 0 of AZD1222 vaccination.

CDR3 sequence (DNA): TGTGCCAGCAGTGAATATGGACAGTATGAAGCTTTCTTT. Protein: CASSEYGQYEAFF. The genes are TRBV25-1 and TRBJ1-1; maybe TRBD1 (6 bases). Between the trimmed V and J ends, which lost 0 bases and 7 bases, there was a span of 9 bases. CDR1 is MGHDK, CDR2 SYGVNS, per germline. The CDR3 length is 13 residues.